The following is a T cell receptor beta chain sequence with its context. Its antigen has not been determined. One junction end disagrees with the germline gene, perhaps due to a read error. The data derive from a study of T cell repertoires in cytomegalovirus infection (dated by TCRdb to about 2019). In the study overall: Donor HLA type was relevant to the analysis, as public TCR beta signatures indicated carriage of CMV infection together with the matching HLA type.

The paper's findings and limits, for the study overall: In both this cohort and an independent cohort of approximately 350 donors, the cumulative frequency of public TCR beta family members distinguished carriers of CMV infection plus the relevant HLA type. In the ex vivo response, HLA-C-restricted CMV-specific TCR beta clonotypes were dominant, and in two of eight donors the single most frequent clonotype came from this HLA-C-restricted group.

Spanning cysteine to phenylalanine, the CDR3 consists of 14 amino acids. Only CDR3 DNA is held: 42 bases, read in frame from base 1. According to the germline V gene (reference sequence), CDR1 reads SSHAT and CDR2 reads FNYEAQ. Sequencing relied on an Illumina HiSeq 1500. TCRdb handled the public reads itself, with Q25 trimming in fastp and clone calling in MiXCR, and kept productive beta chains. A single entry per CDR3 protein holds the most common genes and DNA from its merged rows. This sample is represented by hundreds of thousands of distinct CDR3 sequences; roughly 16% of them were singletons. The ten biggest clones cover about 11% of the sample.

The TCR sequence derives from a human donor in good health (CMV status not recorded). Some clones in this sample may be carry-over from other donors' samples. The V and J segments used are TRBV7-7 and TRBJ2-2; the best D guess is TRBD1, with 6 bases matching. Material for sequencing was PBMCs. The DNA sequence is TGTGCTAGCAGCTACGGACAGACTACCGGGGAGCTGTTTTTT. The translation is CASSYGQTTGELFF.